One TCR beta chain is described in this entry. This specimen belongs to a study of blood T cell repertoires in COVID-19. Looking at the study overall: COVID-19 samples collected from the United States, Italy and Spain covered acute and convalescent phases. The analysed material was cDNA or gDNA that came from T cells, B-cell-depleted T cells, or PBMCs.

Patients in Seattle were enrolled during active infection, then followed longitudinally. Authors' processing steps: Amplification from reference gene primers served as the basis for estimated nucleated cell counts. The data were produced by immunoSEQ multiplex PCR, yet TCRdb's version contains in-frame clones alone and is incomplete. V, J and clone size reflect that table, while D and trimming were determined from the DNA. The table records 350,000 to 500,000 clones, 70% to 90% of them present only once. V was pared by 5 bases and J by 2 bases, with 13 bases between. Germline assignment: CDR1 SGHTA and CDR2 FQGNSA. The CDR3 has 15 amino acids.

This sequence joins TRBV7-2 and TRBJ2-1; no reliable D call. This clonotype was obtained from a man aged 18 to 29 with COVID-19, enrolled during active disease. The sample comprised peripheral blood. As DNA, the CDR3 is TGTGCCAGCAGCGTAGAGTTTGCGGCCTACAATGAGCAGTTCTTC. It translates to CASSVEFAAYNEQFF.